What follows is one T cell receptor beta chain and its context. TCRdb recomputed calls from the 5' RACE reads with MiXCR, one row per CDR3 protein. The repertoire holds fewer than 200,000 distinct CDR3 sequences, with 9.8% as singletons. Germline CDR1 reads SGHVS; CDR2 reads FNYEAQ. The CDR3 contains 17 residues. V trimming: 2 bases; J trimming: 5 bases; junction bases outside the gene matches: 6. The source of the sample is a study of CD8 T cells in ankylosing spondylitis. This TCR was sampled from a female donor with ankylosing spondylitis or in good health (not recorded which). The chain carries TRBV7-6 and TRBJ2-1; TRBD2 agrees at 13 bases. The specimen was blood, either unsorted or a sorted T cell fraction (not recorded which). The CDR3 region is CASSLTPGLAGNNEQFF. The CDR3 DNA follows: TGTGCCAGCAGCTTAACCCCGGGACTAGCGGGAAACAATGAGCAGTTCTTC. The whole variable domain, filled in from reference TRBV7-6 and TRBJ2-1, reads GAGVSQSPRYKVTKRGQDVALRCDPISGHVSLYWYRQALGQGPEFLTYFNYEAQQDKSGLPNDRFSAERPEGSISTLTIQRTEQRDSAMYRCASSLTPGLAGNNEQFFGPGTRLTVL.